This T cell receptor beta chain came from a study of regulatory T cells in long-lasting Graves disease. This clonotype appeared many times. Indicated time point: persistent/refractory GD, antithyroid drugs over 5 years with positive TRAb. PBMCs provided the RNA from which the TCR library was made. Arm-PCR with iRepertoire HTBI primers amplified the CDR3 regions for these TCR beta libraries. TCRdb passed the multiplex PCR reads through MiXCR, listing each CDR3 protein once. This table has roughly 490,000 distinct CDR3 sequences, roughly 22% appearing once. The material sequenced was peripheral blood mononuclear cells (PBMCs), taken when the disease was refractory, from a patient treated with antithyroid drugs. This TCR derives from a female donor with Graves disease.

Written as DNA, the CDR3 is TGTGCCAGCAGATACGAACAAGAGACCCAGTACTTC. It translates to CASRYEQETQYF. V gene TRBV12-3 or TRBV12-4 combines with J gene TRBJ2-5; D not certain. The CDR3 extends over 12 amino acids. Trimming removed 6 bases at V and 2 bases at J, with 7 bases between.